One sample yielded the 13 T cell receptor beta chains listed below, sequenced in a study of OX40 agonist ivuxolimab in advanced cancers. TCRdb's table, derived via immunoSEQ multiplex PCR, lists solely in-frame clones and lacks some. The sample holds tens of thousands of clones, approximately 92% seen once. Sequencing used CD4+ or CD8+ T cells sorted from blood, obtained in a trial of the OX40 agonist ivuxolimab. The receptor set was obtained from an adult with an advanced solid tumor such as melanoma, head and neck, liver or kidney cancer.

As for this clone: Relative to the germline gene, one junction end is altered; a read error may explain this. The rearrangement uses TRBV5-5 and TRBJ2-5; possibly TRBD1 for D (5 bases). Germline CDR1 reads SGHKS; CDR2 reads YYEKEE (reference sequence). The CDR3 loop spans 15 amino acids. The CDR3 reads CASSFQGKHQETQYF. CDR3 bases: TGTGCCAGCAGCTTCCAGGGAAAGCACCAGGAGACCCAGTACTTC.

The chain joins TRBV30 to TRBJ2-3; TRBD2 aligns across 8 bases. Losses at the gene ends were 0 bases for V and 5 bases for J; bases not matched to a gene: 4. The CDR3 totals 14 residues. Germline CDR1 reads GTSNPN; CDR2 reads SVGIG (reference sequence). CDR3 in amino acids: CAWSVSGRGDTQYF. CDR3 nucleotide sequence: TGTGCCTGGAGTGTAAGCGGGAGAGGAGATACGCAGTATTTT.

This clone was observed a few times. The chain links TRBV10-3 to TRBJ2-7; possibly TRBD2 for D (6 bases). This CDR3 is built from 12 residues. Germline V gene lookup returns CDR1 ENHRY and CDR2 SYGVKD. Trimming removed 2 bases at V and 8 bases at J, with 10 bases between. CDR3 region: CAISEGEVQQYF. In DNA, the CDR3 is TGTGCCATCAGTGAGGGGGAGGTTCAGCAGTACTTC.

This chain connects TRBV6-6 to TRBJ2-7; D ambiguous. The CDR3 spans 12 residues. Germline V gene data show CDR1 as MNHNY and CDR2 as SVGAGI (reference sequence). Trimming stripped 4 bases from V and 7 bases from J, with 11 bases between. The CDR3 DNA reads TGTGCCAGCAGTTTGGGGTTTCGTGAGCAGTACTTC. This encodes CASSLGFREQYF.

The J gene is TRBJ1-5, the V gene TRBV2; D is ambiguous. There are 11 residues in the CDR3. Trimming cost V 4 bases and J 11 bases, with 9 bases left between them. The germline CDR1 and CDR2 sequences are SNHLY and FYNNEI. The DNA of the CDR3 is TGTGCCAGCAGTGGGGGTCTGGCCCAGCATTTT. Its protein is CASSGGLAQHF.

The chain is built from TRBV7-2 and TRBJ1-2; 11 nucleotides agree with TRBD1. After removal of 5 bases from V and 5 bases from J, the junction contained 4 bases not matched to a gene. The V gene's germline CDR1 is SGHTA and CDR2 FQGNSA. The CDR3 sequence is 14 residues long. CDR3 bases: TGTGCCAGCAGCCGGACAGGGGGCGGATATGGCTACACCTTC. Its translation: CASSRTGGGYGYTF.

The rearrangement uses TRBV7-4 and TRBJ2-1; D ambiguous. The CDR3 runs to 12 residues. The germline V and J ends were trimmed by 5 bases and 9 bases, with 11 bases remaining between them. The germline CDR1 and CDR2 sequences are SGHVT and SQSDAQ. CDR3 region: CASSPKVSEQFF. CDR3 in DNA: TGTGCCAGCAGCCCAAAGGTAAGTGAGCAGTTCTTC. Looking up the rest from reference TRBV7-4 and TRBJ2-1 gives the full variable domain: GAGVSQSPRYKVAKRGRDVALRCDSISGHVTLYWYRQTLGQGSEVLTYSQSDAQRDKSGRPSGRFSAERPERSVSTLKIQRTEQGDSAVYLCASSPKVSEQFFGPGTRLTVL.

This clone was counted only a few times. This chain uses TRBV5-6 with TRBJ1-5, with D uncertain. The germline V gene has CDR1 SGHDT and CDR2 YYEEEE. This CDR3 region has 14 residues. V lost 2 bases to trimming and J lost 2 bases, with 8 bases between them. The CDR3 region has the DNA TGTGCCAGCAGCTTCTTACTGGGCAATCAGCCCCAGCATTTT. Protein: CASSFLLGNQPQHF. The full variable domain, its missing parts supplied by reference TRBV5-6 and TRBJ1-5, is DAGVTQSPTHLIKTRGQQVTLRCSPKSGHDTVSWYQQALGQGPQFIFQYYEEEERQRGNFPDRFSGHQFPNYSSELNVNALLLGDSALYLCASSFLLGNQPQHFGDGTRLSIL.

The chain's CDR3 is CAWSTGNGYTF. CDR3 sequence (DNA): TGTGCCTGGAGTACGGGGAATGGCTACACCTTC. The V and J genes are TRBV30 and TRBJ1-2; D not certain. This CDR3 contains 11 residues. V gave up 2 bases and J gave up 6 bases, with 7 bases separating them. The germline CDR1 and CDR2 sequences are GTSNPN and SVGIG (reference sequence).

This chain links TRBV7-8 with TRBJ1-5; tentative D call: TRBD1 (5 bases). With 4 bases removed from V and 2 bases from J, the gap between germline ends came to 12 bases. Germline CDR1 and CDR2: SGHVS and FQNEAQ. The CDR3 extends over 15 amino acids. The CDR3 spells CASSWREGGNQPQHF. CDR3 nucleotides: TGTGCCAGCAGCTGGAGGGAAGGGGGCAATCAGCCCCAGCATTTT. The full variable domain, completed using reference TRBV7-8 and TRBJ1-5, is GAGVSQSPRYKVAKRGQDVALRCDPISGHVSLFWYQQALGQGPEFLTYFQNEAQLDKSGLPSDRFFAERPEGSVSTLKIQRTQQEDSAVYLCASSWREGGNQPQHFGDGTRLSIL.

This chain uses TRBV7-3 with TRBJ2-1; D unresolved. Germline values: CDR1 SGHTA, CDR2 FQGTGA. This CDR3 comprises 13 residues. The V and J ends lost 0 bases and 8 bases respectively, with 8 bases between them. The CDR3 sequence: CASSLTFPDEQFF. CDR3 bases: TGTGCCAGCAGCTTAACGTTCCCAGATGAGCAGTTCTTC. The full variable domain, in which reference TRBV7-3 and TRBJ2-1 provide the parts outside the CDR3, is GAGVSQTPSNKVTEKGKYVELRCDPISGHTALYWYRQSLGQGPEFLIYFQGTGAADDSGLPNDRFFAVRPEGSVSTLKIQRTERGDSAVYLCASSLTFPDEQFFGPGTRLTVL.

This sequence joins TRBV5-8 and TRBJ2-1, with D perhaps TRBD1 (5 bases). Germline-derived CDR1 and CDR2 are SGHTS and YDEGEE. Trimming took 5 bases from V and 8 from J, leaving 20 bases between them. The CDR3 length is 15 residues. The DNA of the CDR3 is TGTGCCAGCAGGGGCCCAATGTGGGGCCTGGATGAGCAGTTCTTC. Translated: CASRGPMWGLDEQFF.

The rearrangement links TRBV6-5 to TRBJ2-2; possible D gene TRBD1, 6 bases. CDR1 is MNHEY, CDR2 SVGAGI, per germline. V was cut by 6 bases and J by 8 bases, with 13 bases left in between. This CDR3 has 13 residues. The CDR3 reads CASSNTGQGELFF. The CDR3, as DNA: TGTGCCAGCAGCAATACAGGGCAAGGGGAGCTGTTTTTT.